This entry lists 18 T cell receptor beta chains sequenced from one sample in a study of T cells after yellow fever vaccination. Using its own MiXCR run on the 5' RACE reads, TCRdb lists one record per CDR3 protein. The sample lists about 300,000 distinct CDR3 sequences, about 6.9% occurring once. Source: PBMCs, taken about 41 days after the first yellow fever vaccination. The receptors shown here come from a man aged 18 to 29 who received the YFV17D yellow fever vaccine.

CDR3 DNA: TGCGCCAGCAGCTCGGGCCCAACGAACACTGAAGCTTTCTTT. Translating it yields CASSSGPTNTEAFF. The chain joins TRBV5-1 to TRBJ1-1, with D uncertain. Deletions cut 3 bases from V and 1 base from J, with 10 bases between. CDR3 length: 14 residues. Per germline, CDR1 SGHRS and CDR2 YFSETQ.

V and J are TRBV27 and TRBJ1-2, with no clear D. The CDR3 is 13 amino acids. CDR1 is MNHEY and CDR2 is SMNVEV in the germline V gene (reference sequence). Trimming took off 5 bases at V and 9 bases at J, with 16 bases between the two ends. Here the CDR3 reads CASSVHGEYRYTF. CDR3 in DNA: TGTGCCAGCAGTGTCCACGGGGAGTATCGCTACACCTTC.

This clonotype was recorded a few times. The rearrangement joins TRBV3-1 to TRBJ1-2, with 8 bases lining up with TRBD1. The V gene end was trimmed by 4 bases and the J gene end by 6 bases; junction bases not matched to a gene: 10. The CDR3 has 15 amino acids. The V gene's germline CDR1 is LGHDT and CDR2 YNNKEL (reference sequence). CDR3 nucleotides: TGTGCCAGCAGCCTCCAGACGACAGGGGTTCATGGCTACACCTTC. The encoded protein is CASSLQTTGVHGYTF.

CDR3 sequence reads: CASSFGGAMDEKLFF. The CDR3 nucleotides read TGTGCCAGCAGCTTTGGGGGAGCCATGGATGAAAAACTGTTTTTT. The chain combines TRBV7-9 with TRBJ1-4; perhaps TRBD1 as D (5 bases). The germline V gene has CDR1 SEHNR and CDR2 FQNEAQ (reference sequence). Trimming took 3 bases from V and 6 from J, leaving 14 bases between them. CDR3 length: 15 amino acids.

This clonotype was detected many times. The chain couples TRBV5-1 to TRBJ2-3; possible D gene TRBD2, 6 bases. The CDR3 is made up of 14 amino acids. Germline V gives CDR1 SGHRS, CDR2 YFSETQ. The V end lost 5 bases, the J end lost 0 bases, and 10 bases lay between the germline ends. CDR3 coding DNA: TGCGCCAGCAGGCCCGGGACTAGCACAGATACGCAGTATTTT. Translated, it gives CASRPGTSTDTQYF.

This clonotype has at least ten counts. The rearrangement joins TRBV12-3 or TRBV12-4 to TRBJ1-5; perhaps TRBD1 as D (5 bases). Trimming stripped 6 bases from V and 6 bases from J, with 12 bases between. The CDR3 length is 13 residues. CDR3 sequence: CASSQGEGQPQHF. In nucleotides, the CDR3 is TGTGCCAGCAGCCAGGGAGAAGGTCAGCCCCAGCATTTT.

This clonotype was observed a handful of times. The chain combines TRBV7-2 with TRBJ1-1; 8 bases agree with TRBD1. CDR3 length: 15 residues. Germline V gene data show CDR1 as SGHTA and CDR2 as FQGNSA. V was clipped by 6 bases and J by 1 base; unmatched bases: 7. CDR3 region: CASRWLGQANTEAFF. As DNA, the CDR3 is TGTGCCAGCAGGTGGTTGGGACAGGCGAACACTGAAGCTTTCTTT. The whole variable domain, filled in from reference TRBV7-2 and TRBJ1-1, reads GAGVSQSPSNKVTEKGKDVELRCDPISGHTALYWYRQSLGQGLEFLIYFQGNSAPDKSGLPSDRFSAERTGGSVSTLTIQRTQQEDSAVYLCASRWLGQANTEAFFGQGTRLTVV.

Ten or more counts support this clonotype. The V call is TRBV29-1, the J call TRBJ2-1; 7 nucleotides align to TRBD1. Germline V gene lookup returns CDR1 SQVTM and CDR2 ANQGSEA. The V segment lost 3 bases and the J segment 9 bases; nucleotides outside the gene matches: 11. The CDR3 loop spans 14 amino acids. The CDR3 coding sequence is TGCAGCGTTGAGGGTCAGTCGGGACAGCCTGAGCAGTTCTTC. Its translation is CSVEGQSGQPEQFF.

In the case of this clonotype: The junction and the germline gene differ at one end; a read error may be behind it. The V gene is TRBV6-5, the J gene TRBJ1-3; the match to TRBD1 covers 7 bases. The CDR3 sequence is 16 residues long. Per the germline V gene, CDR1 is MNHEY and CDR2 is SVGAGI. This CDR3 is CGSSHRDSHSGNTIYF. The CDR3 bases are TGTGGCAGCAGTCACCGGGACAGTCACTCTGGAAACACCATATATTTT.

V and J are TRBV29-1 and TRBJ2-3, with 11 bases matching TRBD2. The CDR3 is made up of 15 amino acids. V gave up 1 base and J gave up 5 bases; unmatched junction bases: 5. Germline V CDR1 and CDR2: SQVTM, ANQGSEA. Written as DNA, the CDR3 is TGCAGCGTTGAAGCAGGGCTAGCGGGGGGAGATACGCAGTATTTT. This sequence encodes CSVEAGLAGGDTQYF.

This clonotype was detected only a few times. This chain uses TRBV7-9 with TRBJ1-1, with a weak D call TRBD1 (6 bases). Germline loops: CDR1 SEHNR, CDR2 FQNEAQ (reference sequence). The CDR3 totals 12 residues. The germline V and J ends were trimmed by 5 bases and 5 bases, with 9 bases remaining between them. In DNA, the CDR3 is TGTGCCAGCAGCCTCGGGACAACTGAAGCTTTCTTT. This sequence encodes CASSLGTTEAFF.

This clonotype was detected only a few times. This sequence joins TRBV15 and TRBJ2-7; D is undetermined. The CDR3 runs to 13 residues. V was shortened by 1 base and J by 7 bases, with 11 bases between the two germline ends. Germline V lookup: CDR1 LNHNV, CDR2 YYDKDF (reference sequence). The CDR3 DNA sequence: TGTGCCACCAGCAGAGTAAGGGATGGTGAGCAGTACTTC. It specifies CATSRVRDGEQYF. The full variable domain, completed using reference TRBV15 and TRBJ2-7, is DAMVIQNPRYQVTQFGKPVTLSCSQTLNHNVMYWYQQKSSQAPKLLFHYYDKDFNNEADTPDNFQSRRPNTSFCFLDIRSPGLGDTAMYLCATSRVRDGEQYFGPGTRLTVT.

This clonotype was counted ten times or more. The chain carries TRBV11-3 and TRBJ2-5, with 9 bases matching TRBD1. The CDR3 has 13 residues. V was clipped by 6 bases and J by 3 bases; unmatched bases: 2. Germline values: CDR1 SGHNT, CDR2 YENEEA. The CDR3 nucleotides are TGTGCCAGCAGGGGACAGGGAGAAGAGACCCAGTACTTC. It specifies CASRGQGEETQYF. The variable domain in full, with the rest retrieved from reference TRBV11-3 and TRBJ2-5, is EAGVVQSPRYKIIEKKQPVAFWCNPISGHNTLYWYLQNLGQGPELLIRYENEEAVDDSQLPKDRFSAERLKGVDSTLKIQPAELGDSAVYLCASRGQGEETQYFGPGTRLLVL.

This clonotype was seen only a few times. The chain joins TRBV7-2 to TRBJ2-6; unclear D gene. CDR1 and CDR2 (germline): SGHTA, FQGNSA. This CDR3 has 17 amino acids. The V end was cut by 1 base, the J end by 0 bases, with 10 bases between. The chain's CDR3 is CASSLDVLSSGANVLTF. As DNA, the CDR3 is TGTGCCAGCAGCTTAGACGTACTCAGCTCTGGGGCCAACGTCCTGACTTTC.

The chain recombines TRBV23-1 with TRBJ2-2; 7 positions agree with TRBD2. TRBV23-1 is given ORF status, its function remaining uncertain. The CDR3 totals 18 residues. V dropped 4 bases and J dropped 1; count of bases not matched to a gene: 12. The CDR3 region is CASSRSPWTSENTGELFF. The CDR3 nucleotides are TGCGCCAGCAGTCGCAGTCCCTGGACTAGTGAGAACACCGGGGAGCTGTTTTTT.

This chain links TRBV12-5 with TRBJ1-2, with D perhaps matching TRBD1 (6 bases). The V gene's germline CDR1 is LGHNT and CDR2 FRNRAP. This CDR3 has 13 amino acids. Trimming cost V 2 bases and J 8 bases, with 12 bases left between them. The CDR3 coding sequence is TGTGCTAGTGGTTTGTCGGCAGGGGAGGGCTACACCTTC. As protein: CASGLSAGEGYTF.

The V gene is TRBV3-1, the J gene TRBJ1-1, with D hard to call. V was pared by 4 bases and J by 1 base, with 10 bases between. This CDR3 is 14 amino acids long. Germline assignment: CDR1 LGHDT and CDR2 YNNKEL (reference sequence). The CDR3 sequence is CASSLFSTNTEAFF. For the CDR3, the DNA is TGTGCCAGCAGCCTGTTTAGTACGAACACTGAAGCTTTCTTT.

This clonotype was seen only a few times. The rearrangement joins TRBV7-1 to TRBJ2-7; perhaps TRBD2 as D (5 bases). TRBV7-1 belongs to the ORF category, with a function that is uncertain. V lost 3 bases, J lost 3 bases, and 9 bases lay in between. CDR3 size: 13 residues. The CDR3 is CASSSGLLYEQYF. The CDR3, as DNA: TGTGCCAGCAGCTCCGGACTCCTCTACGAGCAGTACTTC.